One T cell receptor beta chain is described in this entry. Its antigen is unknown. No base qualities exist here, and no much larger clone lies one base off it. Library creation used the immunoSEQ multiplex PCR assay. For the multiplex PCR, a mixture combining 60 forward primers for TCR Vbeta segments and 13 reverse primers for TCR Jbeta segments was used. Amplification of the CDR3 region of rearranged TCR beta genes was performed with a multiplex PCR assay on genomic DNA. Amplified TCR beta libraries were sequenced as 87-base-pair reads on the Illumina HiSeq System. The authors' analysis ran thus. A later analysis tallied tens of millions of unique TCR beta chains across the 700 or so repertoires, and about 12 million of those chains were shared by two or more donors. Raw reads were error-corrected and collapsed into unique sequences with a nearest-neighbor algorithm that merged closely related sequences to remove PCR and sequencing errors. To assign V, D and J gene segments, CDR3 sequences were aligned to IMGT reference sequences. For a sequence to be retained, at least a six-nucleotide match to both a V gene segment and a J gene segment was required. A rearrangement counted as productive if the CDR3 had no stop codons and remained in frame with V and J, and every other rearrangement counted as non-productive. CDR3 was defined according to IMGT convention as the region running from the second conserved V-encoded cysteine to the conserved J-encoded phenylalanine. The earlier analysis of around 640 of the donors excluded sequences that lacked an unambiguous match to a single V gene segment. In an earlier analysis of roughly 500 of the donors, V segments were called functional above 56.7% productive rearrangements and were called segregating when the between-donor standard deviation exceeded 5%. A statistical classification framework was built for diagnosing cytomegalovirus status from the catalog of TCR beta chain sequences. V and J gene assignment, in a later analysis, came from comparing TCR nucleotide sequences with IMGT/GENE-DB human TR gene sequences. In a later analysis, CDR3 sequences and most-parsimonious VDJ recombination scenarios were assigned using the TCRdist pipeline. In a later analysis, each TCR beta chain was defined by its CDR3 amino acid sequence together with its V-gene family, and reads without a unique V-gene family were excluded. In a later analysis, 450 to 600 highly shared, low-generation-probability nucleotide sequences were removed to address suspected cross-contamination and a sequencing artifact. In a later analysis, a clonal expansion index for each public chain was calculated from normalized within-repertoire ranks of inferred template counts. A later analysis computed generation probabilities with a VDJ recombination model fitted to out-of-frame rearrangements, and checked the results against IGoR. Hypergeometric tests were used in a later analysis to score TCR-TCR, TCR-HLA and TCR-CMV co-occurrence, with a repertoire-size bias correction applied to the TCR pairs. A later analysis estimated false discovery rates by permuting HLA or CMV assignments 20 times. In a later analysis, co-occurring TCRs were grouped using DBSCAN, with TCRdist sequence similarity added in when clustering inside HLA-allele-positive subsets. Co-occurrence clustering excluded repertoires with fewer than 30,000 or more than 120,000 public chains, plus five with anomalous nucleotide sharing. In TCRdb, the immuneACCESS table is reduced to in-frame sequences with V and J assigned. These tables do not hold every clone; where another copy was compared, an unresolved V gene accounts for under half, and the others remain unexplained. V and J calls and clone size come straight from that table; D and trimming were deduced from the DNA. The sample records some 90,000 clones, 78% of which are singletons. The top ten clones comprise 3% to 3.5% of the sample.

The sample belongs to a study of cytomegalovirus exposure and HLA in healthy donors (dated by TCRdb to the late 2010s). Background on the whole study: According to an earlier analysis of 550 to 700 of the donors, about 179 million T cells yielded roughly 110 million unique TCR beta sequences and more than 250 Gb of sequence data. About 300 gigabases of sequencing data and approximately 85 million unique TCR sequences were included in an early release covering about 600 HLA-typed donors. The genetic ancestry cluster associated with self-reported Caucasian donors included roughly four fifths of the roughly 390 genotyped donors. The study aimed to test whether cataloging public T cell receptors could reveal signatures of past pathogen exposure. The T cell repertoires of about 700 subjects were profiled by immunosequencing and related to cytomegalovirus serostatus. Along with the approximately 650-subject first cohort, a separate validation cohort of some 130 different subjects was used. High-throughput TCR immunosequencing, statistical association of individual TCRs with disease status, and machine learning were combined to predict cytomegalovirus infection status. A later analysis re-analyzed previously published TCR beta repertoires from roughly 600 donors and added high-resolution HLA genotyping to study TCR occurrence patterns. In the later analysis, no new phenotypic data were used to find candidate immune exposures; instead, reliance was placed on TCR beta sequences and their occurrence across donors. An earlier analysis of about 620 of the donors applied high-throughput TCR beta sequencing to assess whether each TCR beta V gene segment acted as functional or pseudogenic. Donor age, sex, ethnicity and CMV serostatus were collected together with the repertoire data. In a later genetic analysis, genome-wide SNP genotypes for about 65% of the 666 donors were used, and that subset was treated as a discovery cohort. Every discovery cohort repertoire had been produced on one sequencing platform. HLA typing covered class I and class II loci at four-digit resolution. Typing coverage varied by locus: roughly 629-630 donors for A, B, C, DRB1 and DQB1; approximately 500 for DQA1; nearly 610 for DPA1; roughly 450 for DPB1. Because of strong linkage in the cohort, roughly five DR-DQ haplotypes were treated as single units for association and clustering. Among several hundred genotyped donors of the cohort, an average of approximately 240,000 unique TCR beta nucleotide sequences was sequenced per donor, of which 15% to 20% were non-productive.

The investigation overall reported the following: The only immune exposure information available for the cohort was CMV serostatus. The presence/absence analyses assumed that sequencing depth was roughly uniform across donors, and that assumption may not be true. A further reported finding was that TCR beta sequences accurately predicted the HLA-A and HLA-B alleles for most subjects in the first cohort. It was suggested by the authors that the approach could potentially be generalized to other disease states and immunological phenotypes. In vitro tests confirmed that a few of the cytomegalovirus-associated TCR beta chains recognize cytomegalovirus antigens. Some IMGT-functional V segments, including TRBV6-2 and TRBV6-3, could not be told apart with the 87-base-pair reads, so those segments were excluded. According to a later analysis, most CMV-associated TCR beta chains appeared to be HLA-restricted, and the HLA associations seemed to be driven largely by CMV exposure. The earlier analysis of 450 to 700 of the donors excluded about 16 rarely observed V segments, including chromosome 9 orphons, because counts were too low. In a later genetic analysis, fewer N-insertions in productive TCRs were reported among donors in an Asian-associated ancestry cluster than the roughly 710-donor mean. A group of highly shared sequence variants was considered likely to be a technical artifact of the sequencing pipeline. In a later analysis, the rate of TCR association differed among HLA loci, with DRB1 alleles having the most associated TCRs and HLA-C alleles having the fewest. Most TCR sequences were seen in very few donors, while some public TCRs were found in many individuals. When HLA alleles, especially DR and DQ, strongly co-occurred, TCR associations were difficult to assign to individual alleles. Specific HLA alleles were associated with roughly 17,000 TCR beta sequences at a false discovery rate of 0.05 in a later analysis. In an earlier analysis of about 600 of the donors, most TCR beta V segments appeared in productive rearrangements about 90% or about 30% of the time, broadly matching IMGT annotations. In this cohort, only TCR beta chains were sequenced, and detectable features were limited by the absence of alpha or paired-chain data. HLA typing was unavailable for some donors at each locus, so association tests used only the typed subset. In a later analysis, HLA-associated TCR beta chains showed more clonal expansion and lower generation probabilities than non-associated chains that were equally common. The classifier was reported to diagnose cytomegalovirus status with high specificity and sensitivity in both the original and validation cohorts. A total of 150 to 200 TCR beta chains were listed by the study as associated with cytomegalovirus. Correlated functional status among segregating V segments might reflect linkage disequilibrium, but an unknown experimental factor could not be ruled out. A later genetic analysis associated a missense DCLRE1C variant with V-gene and J-gene trimming of TCR beta chains, and an independent cohort replicated the association. A later analysis reported that several top co-occurrence clusters appeared linked to parvovirus B19, influenza, CMV and Epstein-Barr virus.

The CDR3 runs 13 amino acids, cysteine and phenylalanine included. Only the CDR3 DNA stays, 39 bases, in frame from base 1. V is pared back by 6 bases and J by 4 bases, with 12 bases lying between the germline termini. CDR1 and CDR2, per the germline V gene, are MDHEN and SYDVKM. The cohort was made up of under 800 healthy bone marrow donors. All cohort members were sampled while nominally healthy, although unrecorded immune exposures were likely present. The donor tested CMV seronegative, placing the donor among the roughly 400 seronegative members of the cohort. Every donor gave a peripheral blood sample, and the peripheral blood mononuclear cells from that sample were used for TCR beta sequencing. The Qiagen DNeasy Blood Extraction Kit was used to extract genomic DNA from the blood cell samples.

The sequenced material came from PBMCs. The rearranged chain carries TRBV28 and TRBJ1-2, with a tentative D gene TRBD1 over 6 matching bases. The clonotype was recovered from a woman between 40 and 50 years old in good health and CMV-seronegative. The CDR3 has the sequence CASRNTGIYGYTF. The nucleotide sequence reads as follows: TGTGCCAGCAGGAACACAGGGATCTATGGCTACACCTTC.